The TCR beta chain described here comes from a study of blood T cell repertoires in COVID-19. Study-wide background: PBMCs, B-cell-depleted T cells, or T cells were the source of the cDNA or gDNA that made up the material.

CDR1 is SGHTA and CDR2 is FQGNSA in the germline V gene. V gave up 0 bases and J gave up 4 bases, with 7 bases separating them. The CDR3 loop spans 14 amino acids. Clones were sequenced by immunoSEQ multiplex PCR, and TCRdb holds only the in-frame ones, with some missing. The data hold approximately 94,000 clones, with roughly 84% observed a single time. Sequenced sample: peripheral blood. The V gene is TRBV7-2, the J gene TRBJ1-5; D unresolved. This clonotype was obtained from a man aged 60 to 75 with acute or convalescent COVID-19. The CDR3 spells CASSLALRNQPQHF. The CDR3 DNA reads TGTGCCAGCAGCTTAGCGCTGAGAAATCAGCCCCAGCATTTT.